The 12 T cell receptor beta chains in this list originate from one sample, sequenced in a study of T cells in Graves' hyperthyroidism and ophthalmopathy. Amplified regions were TCR beta CDR3 sequences from RNA transcripts. An initial round of RT-PCR targeting the TCR CDR3 relied on the HTBI primer set. Via MiXCR, TCRdb re-called the multiplex PCR reads, giving one row per CDR3 protein. This table has approximately 400,000 distinct CDR3 sequences, roughly 12% appearing once. Material: blood. The receptors stem from a man younger than 45 with Graves' hyperthyroidism that later progressed to Graves' ophthalmopathy.

The table lists this clonotype with a few counts. CDR3: CAWRNNRLNQGNPYNEQFF. The CDR3 DNA sequence: TGTGCCTGGAGAAACAATCGATTGAATCAGGGAAATCCCTACAATGAGCAGTTCTTC. This chain connects TRBV30 to TRBJ2-1; tentative D call: TRBD1 (5 bases). The CDR3 is 19 amino acids. V lost 3 bases, J lost 2 bases, and 26 bases lay in between. Germline assignment: CDR1 GTSNPN and CDR2 SVGIG (reference sequence).

The CDR3 DNA reads as TGTGCCAGCAGCCGGGGATCGGCGCCTAATTACAATGAGCAGTTCTTC. This sequence encodes CASSRGSAPNYNEQFF. The chain employs TRBV7-9 and TRBJ2-1; D might be TRBD2 (5 bases). V was clipped by 5 bases and J by 4 bases, with 18 bases between them. The germline CDR1 and CDR2 sequences are SEHNR and FQNEAQ (reference sequence). The CDR3 consists of 16 residues.

This clonotype was seen many times. CDR3 residues: CAWTREETQYF. The CDR3 nucleotides are TGTGCCTGGACCAGGGAAGAGACCCAGTACTTC. This rearrangement joins TRBV30 to TRBJ2-5, with a weak D call TRBD1 (5 bases). The CDR3 contains 11 residues. V was shortened by 4 bases and J by 3 bases, with 6 bases between the two germline ends. Germline V lookup: CDR1 GTSNPN, CDR2 SVGIG (reference sequence). Full variable domain (remainder filled in from reference TRBV30 and TRBJ2-5): SQTIHQWPATLVQPVGSPLSLECTVEGTSNPNLYWYRQAAGRGLQLLFYSVGIGQISSEVPQNLSASRPQDRQFILSSKKLLLSDSGFYLCAWTREETQYFGPGTRLLVL.

Concerning this clonotype itself: This may be a read error, as it is one base from a much larger clone. The chain recombines TRBV6-9 with TRBJ2-3, with a possible D match to TRBD2 (7 bases). Germline lookup yields CDR1 MNHGY and CDR2 SVAAGI. The length of the CDR3 is 17 residues. The CDR3 is CASSYIAGASLRDTHYF. The CDR3 DNA is TGTGCCAGCAGTTACATCGCGGGGGCCTCCCTTAGGGATACGCACTATTTT.

To note about this clonotype: Germline and junction disagree at one end, which may indicate a read error. The chain uses TRBV5-4 and TRBJ1-6; 7 positions match TRBD1. The CDR3 spans 16 residues. Germline CDR1 and CDR2: SGHNT and YYREEE (reference sequence). CDR3 sequence reads: CASRAGTDHYNSPVHF. As DNA, the CDR3 is TGTGCCAGCAGGGCCGGGACAGATCACTATAATTCACCCGTCCACTTT. The full variable domain, rest sourced from reference TRBV5-4 and TRBJ1-6, is ETGVTQSPTHLIKTRGQQVTLRCSSQSGHNTVSWYQQALGQGPQFIFQYYREEENGRGNFPPRFSGLQFPNYSSELNVNALELDDSALYLCASRAGTDHYNSPVHFGNGTRLTVT.

This clonotype was counted ten times or more. The chain carries TRBV6-2 or TRBV6-3 and TRBJ2-7; 8 bases map to TRBD2. V gave up 6 bases and J gave up 3 bases; unmatched junction bases: 4. The germline V gene encodes CDR1 MNHEY and CDR2 SVGEGT. The length of the CDR3 is 13 residues. Here the CDR3 reads CASRRTSSYEQYF. CDR3 sequence (DNA): TGTGCCAGCAGAAGGACTAGCAGCTACGAGCAGTACTTC.

This clonotype was found a few times. This chain joins TRBV6-1 and TRBJ2-4; D not resolved. There are 13 residues in the CDR3. The V end was cut by 8 bases, the J end by 0 bases, with 8 bases between. The germline CDR1 and CDR2 sequences are MNHNS and SASEGT. The CDR3 sequence is CASLYIAKNIQYF. The CDR3 DNA reads as TGTGCCAGCCTCTATATAGCCAAAAACATTCAGTACTTC.

As regards this clonotype: A clone one base away is much larger, so this may be a read error. The V and J genes are TRBV20-1 and TRBJ1-2; D call uncertain. The germline gives CDR1 DFQATT, CDR2 SNEGSKA (reference sequence). This CDR3 spans 11 amino acids. This CDR3 is CSARQNYGNTF. CDR3 sequence (DNA): TGCAGTGCTAGACAGAACTATGGCAACACCTTC.

This clonotype was picked up many times. The chain employs TRBV7-8 and TRBJ2-4; 8 bases match TRBD2. The germline gives CDR1 SGHVS, CDR2 FQNEAQ. This CDR3 comprises 19 residues. Germline trimming cut 7 bases from V and 1 base from J; bases unmatched to any gene: 18. For the CDR3, the DNA is TGTGCCAGCAAATTGGGGACTAGATCCCTCTCGAGTGCCAAAAACATTCAGTACTTC. It is translated as CASKLGTRSLSSAKNIQYF.

This clonotype was seen ten or more times. The chain links TRBV28 to TRBJ2-7; D is undetermined. Germline V gene lookup returns CDR1 MDHEN and CDR2 SYDVKM. The CDR3 sequence is 15 residues long. The ends were cut back, 8 bases at V and 4 bases at J, with 21 bases in the middle. CDR3 nucleotides: TGTGCCAGCTCAATAGTCGACGGTAGCTCTTACGAGCAGTACTTC. It codes for CASSIVDGSSYEQYF. Combining the CDR3 with reference TRBV28 and TRBJ2-7 gives the whole variable domain DVKVTQSSRYLVKRTGEKVFLECVQDMDHENMFWYRQDPGLGLRLIYFSYDVKMKEKGDIPEGYSVSREKKERFSLILESASTNQTSMYLCASSIVDGSSYEQYFGPGTRLTVT.

This clonotype came up a few times. The chain has TRBV20-1 and TRBJ1-2; no clear D gene. Germline loops: CDR1 DFQATT, CDR2 SNEGSKA (reference sequence). This CDR3 spans 15 amino acids. V was clipped by 0 bases and J by 8 bases, with 19 bases between them. CDR3 sequence: CSARDGLKELSGYTF. The CDR3, as DNA: TGCAGTGCTAGAGATGGACTCAAGGAGTTGTCCGGCTACACCTTC.

This clonotype was detected a few times. This rearrangement joins TRBV24-1 to TRBJ1-6; 11 bases align to TRBD1. The J segment lost 10 bases and the V segment lost 1 base, leaving 5 bases of the junction unmatched. The CDR3 is 16 residues long. Germline assignment: CDR1 KGHDR and CDR2 SFDVKD. CDR3 DNA: TGTGCCACCAGTGATTTAAGGGACAGGGGGACCTCACCCCTCCACTTT. This codes for CATSDLRDRGTSPLHF.